The 18 T cell receptor beta chains given below trace back to one sample, sequenced in a study of cytomegalovirus exposure and HLA in healthy donors. Primers: 60 Vbeta forward and 13 Jbeta reverse. Some clones are missing from TCRdb's copy, which holds only in-frame ones; the method was immunoSEQ multiplex PCR. There are about 150,000 clones in the sample; around three quarters occur only once, and about 13% lies in the top ten. The sample was PBMCs. The receptors were sampled from a man aged 40-49 years in good health and CMV-seropositive.

The chain carries TRBV6-1 and TRBJ2-3; 7 nucleotides match TRBD1. The CDR3 sequence is 13 residues long. Trimming removed 6 bases from V and 4 bases from J; junction bases left unmatched: 4. From germline, CDR1 is MNHNS and CDR2 SASEGT. Here the CDR3 reads CASSDQGADTQYF. The DNA for the CDR3 is TGTGCCAGCAGCGACCAGGGGGCAGATACGCAGTATTTT.

The chain is built from TRBV5-4 and TRBJ1-2; 10 nucleotides agree with TRBD1. Trimming removed 3 bases from V and 7 bases from J; junction bases left unmatched: 9. The germline V gene has CDR1 SGHNT and CDR2 YYREEE (reference sequence). The CDR3 is made up of 15 amino acids. The CDR3 coding sequence is TGTGCCAGCAGCTCCGAGACAGGGGGCCCCTTTGGCTACACCTTC. It specifies CASSSETGGPFGYTF.

The rearrangement joins TRBV14 to TRBJ2-1; 11 nucleotides align to TRBD2. This CDR3 contains 17 residues. Germline V gene data show CDR1 as SGHDN and CDR2 as FVKESK. The V gene end was trimmed by 4 bases and the J gene end by 9 bases; junction bases not matched to a gene: 14. The CDR3 nucleotides read TGTGCCAGCAGCCTAAGCGGGGGGACTAGCGGCTGGGGTGAGCAGTTCTTC. Its translation is CASSLSGGTSGWGEQFF.

This clone was seen only once. Here the CDR3 reads CASSAQGMGGYTF. CDR3 coding DNA: TGTGCCAGTAGTGCCCAGGGGATGGGTGGCTACACCTTC. The rearrangement uses TRBV19 and TRBJ1-2, with D tentatively TRBD1 (6 bases). Trimming removed 5 bases from V and 7 bases from J, with 14 bases in between. The CDR3 sequence is 13 residues long. Per the germline V gene, CDR1 is LNHDA and CDR2 is SQIVND (reference sequence).

This chain joins TRBV4-2 and TRBJ2-3; D is unresolved. V lost 1 base to trimming and J lost 5 bases, with 16 bases between them. CDR3 length: 16 amino acids. In germline, CDR1 is LGHNA, CDR2 YNFKEQ. The CDR3 sequence: CASSQGLTGRRDTQYF. The CDR3 DNA follows: TGTGCCAGCAGCCAAGGGCTGACGGGTAGGAGAGATACGCAGTATTTT.

This clone was picked up a small number of times. The junction shows a germline mismatch at one end, possibly a read error. J is TRBJ2-7 and V is TRBV4-2; TRBD1 agrees at 9 bases. The CDR3 extends over 15 amino acids. Germline V CDR1 and CDR2: LGHNA, YNFKEQ. CDR3 DNA: TGTGCCAGCAGCCACGGGACAGGGTCATCCTCCGAGCAGTACTTC. It specifies CASSHGTGSSSEQYF.

This clone appeared a few times. The rearrangement uses TRBV6-4 and TRBJ2-1; 13 nucleotides align to TRBD2. CDR1 is MRHNA, CDR2 SNTAGT, per germline. V lost 0 bases, J lost 7 bases, and 0 bases stayed unmatched. The CDR3 totals 15 residues. CDR3 region: CASSDSLAGGNEQFF. CDR3 sequence (DNA): TGTGCCAGCAGTGACTCACTAGCGGGAGGGAATGAGCAGTTCTTC.

The chain employs TRBV29-1 and TRBJ2-3; D call uncertain. There are 12 residues in the CDR3. The germline V gene has CDR1 SQVTM and CDR2 ANQGSEA. The ends were cut back, 3 bases at V and 1 base at J, with 5 bases in the middle. Here the CDR3 reads CSVEAGTDTQYF. The CDR3 bases are TGCAGCGTTGAGGCAGGCACAGATACGCAGTATTTT.

V is TRBV5-8 and J is TRBJ1-2, with TRBD1 matching 7 bases. The CDR3 sequence is 12 residues long. With 5 bases clipped from V and 7 bases from J, the junction kept 5 bases outside the gene matches. CDR1 is SGHTS, CDR2 YDEGEE, per germline. CDR3 sequence (DNA): TGTGCCAGCAGGTACAGGGGCGGTGGCTACACCTTC. Translation gives CASRYRGGGYTF.

V gene TRBV7-2 combines with J gene TRBJ2-7, with TRBD1 identical over 8 bases. V was clipped by 6 bases and J by 7 bases; unmatched bases: 8. Germline V lookup: CDR1 SGHTA, CDR2 FQGNSA. The CDR3 covers 13 residues. DNA of the CDR3: TGTGCCAGCAGTCTTCAGGGGGCGGGAGAGCAGTACTTC. It encodes CASSLQGAGEQYF.

V and J are TRBV19 and TRBJ1-2; D remains unclear. V gave up 2 bases and J gave up 13 bases, with 14 bases separating them. Germline CDR1 LNHDA, CDR2 SQIVND (reference sequence). This CDR3 region has 12 residues. The CDR3 bases are TGTGCCAGTAGTATAATTGGGCGCTCCGGCACCTTC. Amino acids: CASSIIGRSGTF. The whole variable domain, remainder taken from reference TRBV19 and TRBJ1-2, is DGGITQSPKYLFRKEGQNVTLSCEQNLNHDAMYWYRQDPGQGLRLIYYSQIVNDFQKGDIAEGYSVSREKKESFPLTVTSAQKNPTAFYLCASSIIGRSGTFGSGTRLTVV.

This chain joins TRBV6-5 and TRBJ1-2, with no clear D. CDR3 length: 13 residues. Germline-derived CDR1 and CDR2 are MNHEY and SVGAGI. V gave up 0 bases and J gave up 6 bases, with 8 bases separating them. CDR3 amino acids: CASSYSRRDGYTF. Here the CDR3 DNA reads TGTGCCAGCAGTTACTCGAGACGGGATGGCTACACCTTC.

J is TRBJ1-1 and V is TRBV11-1; D call uncertain. V lost 1 base to trimming and J lost 3 bases, with 6 bases between them. This CDR3 is 13 amino acids long. Germline V CDR1 and CDR2: SGHAT, FQDESV (reference sequence). The CDR3 reads CASSLGEYTEAFF. The CDR3 nucleotides are TGTGCCAGCAGCTTAGGGGAGTACACTGAAGCTTTCTTT. Full variable domain (rest looked up from reference TRBV11-1 and TRBJ1-1): EAEVAQSPRYKITEKSQAVAFWCDPISGHATLYWYRQILGQGPELLVQFQDESVVDDSQLPKDRFSAERLKGVDSTLKIQPAELGDSAMYLCASSLGEYTEAFFGQGTRLTVV.

The rearrangement joins TRBV19 to TRBJ2-3; 7 bases are a match to TRBD1. The CDR3 has 14 residues. V trimming: 9 bases; J trimming: 5 bases; junction bases outside the gene matches: 11. Germline lookup yields CDR1 LNHDA and CDR2 SQIVND (reference sequence). The CDR3 DNA is TGTGCCAGCAACTCGGGACAGTCCCAAGATACGCAGTATTTT. It is translated as CASNSGQSQDTQYF.

The chain has TRBV2 and TRBJ2-5; 8 bases align to TRBD2. The CDR3 length is 14 residues. V trimming: 6 bases; J trimming: 1 base; junction bases outside the gene matches: 4. Germline V gives CDR1 SNHLY, CDR2 FYNNEI. As DNA, the CDR3 is TGTGCCAGCAGCCCGGGGGGGCCCCAAGAGACCCAGTACTTC. Its protein is CASSPGGPQETQYF.

V gene TRBV7-3 combines with J gene TRBJ2-2, with TRBD1 as a possible D gene (6 bases). V was pared by 4 bases and J by 4 bases, with 10 bases between. The CDR3 totals 14 residues. Germline CDR1 reads SGHTA; CDR2 reads FQGTGA. The CDR3 sequence: CASSSQGPTGELFF. In DNA, the CDR3 is TGTGCCAGCAGCTCACAGGGCCCCACCGGGGAGCTGTTTTTT.

This clone was detected only a few times. Other DNA sequences in this sample translate to the same CDR3. V gene TRBV2 combines with J gene TRBJ1-4; 7 bases map to TRBD1. CDR3 length equals 15 residues. V trimming: 5 bases; J trimming: 0 bases; junction bases outside the gene matches: 3. Germline-derived CDR1 and CDR2 are SNHLY and FYNNEI. CDR3 amino acids: CASSRQGATNEKLFF. CDR3 nucleotides: TGTGCCAGCAGTAGACAGGGTGCAACTAATGAAAAACTGTTTTTT.

This sequence joins TRBV18 and TRBJ1-5; D gene ambiguous. In germline, CDR1 is KGHSH, CDR2 LQKENI. This CDR3 region has 13 residues. Trimming left V 2 bases short and J 10 bases short, with 12 bases between. CDR3 DNA sequence: TGTGCCAGCTCACCAACTATCGGTGTACCCCAGCATTTT. It encodes CASSPTIGVPQHF.